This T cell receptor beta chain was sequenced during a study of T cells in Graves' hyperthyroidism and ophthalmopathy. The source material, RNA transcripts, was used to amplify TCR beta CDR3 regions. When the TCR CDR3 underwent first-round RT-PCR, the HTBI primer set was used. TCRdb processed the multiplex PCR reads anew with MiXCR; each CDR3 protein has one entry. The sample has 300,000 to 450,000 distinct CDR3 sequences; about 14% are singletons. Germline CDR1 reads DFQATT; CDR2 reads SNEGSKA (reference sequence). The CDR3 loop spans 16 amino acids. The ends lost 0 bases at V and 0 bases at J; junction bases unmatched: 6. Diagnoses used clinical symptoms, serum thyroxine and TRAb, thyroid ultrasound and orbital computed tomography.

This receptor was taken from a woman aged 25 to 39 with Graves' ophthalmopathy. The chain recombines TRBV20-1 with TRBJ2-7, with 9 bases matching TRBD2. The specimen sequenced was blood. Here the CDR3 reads CSARDISGGSSYEQYF. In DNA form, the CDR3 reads TGCAGTGCTAGAGATATAAGCGGGGGGAGCTCCTACGAGCAGTACTTC.